Each of the 8 T cell receptor beta chains below was sequenced from the same sample in a study of metastatic and nonmetastatic thyroid tumors. Thyroid surgery was performed in patients who had received no treatment beforehand. TCRdb re-analyzed the PCR reads using MiXCR. Altogether some 14,000 clones are present, roughly 27% being singletons, with the ten largest covering about 10%. Specimen: tumor tissue. The receptors were gathered from a female donor with papillary thyroid cancer or a benign thyroid nodule (not recorded which). Some clones in this sample may be carry-over from other donors' samples.

Remarks on this clone: At one end, the junction sequence differs from germline, possibly due to a read error. This chain joins TRBV12-3 or TRBV12-4 and TRBJ1-5, with D possibly TRBD1 on 5 matching bases. There are 18 residues in the CDR3. DNA for the CDR3: TGTGCCAGCAGTTTAGTGGGCCGCTCAGCAGGGAGCAATCAGCCCCGGCATTTT. It translates to CASSLVGRSAGSNQPRHF.

This clone has only one observation. This sample includes further DNA sequences coding for the same CDR3. The CDR3 nucleotides are TGTGCCAGCAGCGTAGTCGGGCGGGGCGGAGATGAGCAGTTCTTC. Translated: CASSVVGRGGDEQFF. The chain has TRBV9 and TRBJ2-1, with D maybe TRBD2 (6 bases). The CDR3 covers 15 residues. CDR1 and CDR2 from the germline V gene are SGDLS and YYNGEE. The V gene lost 0 bases and the J gene lost 8 bases, with 15 bases spanning the gap.

This clone has only a few counts. V is TRBV28 and J is TRBJ2-7; D is possibly TRBD1 or TRBD2 (5 bases each). The CDR3 has 16 amino acids. V lost 5 bases and J lost 13, with 30 bases in between. Germline V gene sequence: CDR1 MDHEN, CDR2 SYDVKM. DNA of the CDR3: TGTGCCAGCAGTCCCTCGGGGCCCGTACTCTCCTACGATCATTACTTC. Its translation is CASSPSGPVLSYDHYF.

The sample holds a few counts of this clone. Just one base apart from a much larger clone, this may be a read error. Other DNA sequences of this sample code for an identical CDR3. V usage is TRBV11-2 and J usage is TRBJ2-7, with D possibly being TRBD1 (6 bases). Germline CDR1 reads SGHAT; CDR2 reads FQNNGV. The CDR3 runs to 14 residues. The CDR3 reads CASSPRTDPYEQYF. In DNA form, the CDR3 reads TGTGCCAGCAGCCCGCGGACAGACCCCTACGAGCAATACTTC.

This clone was seen a few times. A read error may produce the germline difference seen at one junction end. The chain joins TRBV6-1 to TRBJ2-7; possible D gene TRBD1, 6 bases. The CDR3 totals 14 residues. Germline V gives CDR1 MNHNS, CDR2 SASEGT. DNA of the CDR3: TGTCCCAGCAGTGAAAGGACAGTCCGTTTCGAGCATTACTTC. This translates into CPSSERTVRFEHYF.

This clone was seen repeatedly, ten times or more. The J gene is TRBJ2-7, the V gene TRBV6-5, with TRBD2 matching over 11 bases. J gave up 3 bases and V 1 base, and 8 bases lay outside the gene matches. CDR1 is MNHEY, CDR2 SVGAGI, per germline. The CDR3 has 17 amino acids. The CDR3 bases are TGTGCCAGCAGTTACTTGGGGAGCCTAGCGGGAGGCTACGAGCAGTACTTC. This encodes CASSYLGSLAGGYEQYF.

The sample holds many counts of this clone. The chain combines TRBV5-1 with TRBJ2-1, with 12 bases that match TRBD2. The CDR3 spans 14 residues. Germline V CDR1 and CDR2: SGHRS, YFSETQ. V trimming: 3 bases; J trimming: 9 bases; junction bases outside the gene matches: 4. CDR3 nucleotides: TGCGCCAGCAGCTCTAGCGGGAGGGCCTCTGAGCAGTTCTTC. Translating gives CASSSSGRASEQFF. Full variable domain (missing parts from reference TRBV5-1 and TRBJ2-1): KAGVTQTPRYLIKTRGQQVTLSCSPISGHRSVSWYQQTPGQGLQFLFEYFSETQRNKGNFPGRFSGRQFSNSRSEMNVSTLELGDSALYLCASSSSGRASEQFFGPGTRLTVL.

This clone was detected many times. This CDR3 reads CASRQGAKNIQYF. The DNA for the CDR3 is TGTGCCAGCAGACAGGGTGCCAAAAACATTCAGTACTTC. The chain has TRBV28 and TRBJ2-4; TRBD1 might be the D (6 bases). Germline CDR1 and CDR2: MDHEN and SYDVKM. This CDR3 comprises 13 residues. Trimming took 6 bases from V and 1 from J, leaving 7 bases between them.